These 6 T cell receptor beta chains came from one sample sequenced in a study of regulatory T cells in long-lasting Graves disease. As for time point: newly diagnosed GD, antithyroid drugs for less than 3 months. RNA from PBMCs was the source of the TCR library. CDR3 regions were amplified by Arm-PCR using iRepertoire HTBI primers to build TCR beta libraries. One entry per CDR3 protein results from TCRdb running MiXCR on the multiplex PCR reads. The table shows some 560,000 distinct CDR3 sequences, with around 16% occurring only once. These data also featured in a second study, about T cells in Graves' hyperthyroidism and ophthalmopathy.

The input for sequencing was peripheral blood mononuclear cells (PBMCs), taken at new diagnosis, from a patient treated with antithyroid drugs. The origin of the receptors is a woman aged 35-60 years with Graves disease.

This clonotype occurred many times. The chain is built from TRBV28 and TRBJ1-1; D gene uncertain. Germline-derived CDR1 and CDR2 are MDHEN and SYDVKM. V shed 5 bases and J shed 5 bases, with 21 bases lying between them. This CDR3 region has 16 residues. The CDR3 DNA reads TGTGCCAGCAGTCCCCCGGTCGGGGTGGGAGGGACTGAAGCTTTCTTT. Amino acid sequence: CASSPPVGVGGTEAFF. Complete variable domain (other parts from reference TRBV28 and TRBJ1-1): DVKVTQSSRYLVKRTGEKVFLECVQDMDHENMFWYRQDPGLGLRLIYFSYDVKMKEKGDIPEGYSVSREKKERFSLILESASTNQTSMYLCASSPPVGVGGTEAFFGQGTRLTVV.

In this sample, this clonotype turned up many times. This rearrangement joins TRBV5-1 to TRBJ2-1, with 15 bases lining up with TRBD2. This CDR3 has 16 residues. V was pared by 4 bases and J by 3 bases, with 2 bases of the junction left unmatched. CDR1 SGHRS and CDR2 YFSETQ come from the germline V gene. The CDR3 sequence: CASSTGLAGGYNEQFF. The CDR3 DNA follows: TGCGCCAGCAGCACGGGACTAGCGGGGGGCTACAATGAGCAGTTCTTC.

This clonotype has at least ten counts. The rearrangement joins TRBV2 to TRBJ1-4, with D perhaps matching TRBD1 (6 bases). CDR1 is SNHLY and CDR2 is FYNNEI in the germline V gene. The CDR3 is made up of 14 amino acids. Trimming took 1 base from V and 7 from J, leaving 10 bases between them. CDR3 protein: CASSEGRGGEKLFF. The DNA of the CDR3 is TGTGCCAGCAGTGAAGGCAGGGGTGGTGAAAAACTGTTTTTT.

This clonotype came up a few times. The chain has TRBV10-3 and TRBJ1-1; unclear D gene. CDR3 length: 16 amino acids. Per the germline V gene, CDR1 is ENHRY and CDR2 is SYGVKD. The ends were cut back, 3 bases at V and 2 bases at J, with 16 bases in the middle. CDR3 sequence reads: CAISEGSGYYNTEAFF. The CDR3 nucleotides are TGTGCCATCAGTGAAGGGTCGGGCTATTATAACACTGAAGCTTTCTTT.

This clonotype showed up many times. This sequence joins TRBV28 and TRBJ1-3, with unresolved D. This CDR3 comprises 15 residues. With 5 bases removed from V and 0 bases from J, the gap between germline ends came to 11 bases. Germline CDR1 and CDR2: MDHEN and SYDVKM. The CDR3 bases are TGTGCCAGCAGTCTAACGGTTCACTCTGGAAACACCATATATTTT. The encoded protein is CASSLTVHSGNTIYF.

The V call is TRBV11-1, the J call TRBJ2-3; D is possibly TRBD2 (5 bases). Trimming removed 5 bases at V and 4 bases at J, with 13 bases between. The length of the CDR3 is 14 residues. CDR1 SGHAT and CDR2 FQDESV come from the germline V gene (reference sequence). CDR3 sequence: CASSPDFSADTQYF. As DNA, the CDR3 is TGTGCCAGCAGCCCGGACTTTAGCGCAGATACGCAGTATTTT.